This TCR beta chain is from a study of technical replicates of blood from a few donors. Between the trimmed V and J ends, which lost 4 bases and 2 bases, there was a span of 14 bases. Germline V lookup: CDR1 SGHRS, CDR2 YFSETQ. The CDR3 spans 15 residues. TCRdb's copy holds only in-frame clones and misses some; the assay was immunoSEQ multiplex PCR. In the table there are over 60,000 clones, about 90% of which are singletons. The sequence was obtained from a human donor in good health. Some clones in this sample may be carry-over from other donors' samples. The gene calls are TRBV5-1 and TRBJ2-3, with D possibly being TRBD2 (5 bases). The specimen was PBMCs. This CDR3 reads CASSPMGSNTDTQYF. DNA of the CDR3: TGCGCCAGCAGCCCAATGGGGAGCAACACAGATACGCAGTATTTT. Variable domain in full (rest from reference TRBV5-1 and TRBJ2-3): KAGVTQTPRYLIKTRGQQVTLSCSPISGHRSVSWYQQTPGQGLQFLFEYFSETQRNKGNFPGRFSGRQFSNSRSEMNVSTLELGDSALYLCASSPMGSNTDTQYFGPGTRLTVL.